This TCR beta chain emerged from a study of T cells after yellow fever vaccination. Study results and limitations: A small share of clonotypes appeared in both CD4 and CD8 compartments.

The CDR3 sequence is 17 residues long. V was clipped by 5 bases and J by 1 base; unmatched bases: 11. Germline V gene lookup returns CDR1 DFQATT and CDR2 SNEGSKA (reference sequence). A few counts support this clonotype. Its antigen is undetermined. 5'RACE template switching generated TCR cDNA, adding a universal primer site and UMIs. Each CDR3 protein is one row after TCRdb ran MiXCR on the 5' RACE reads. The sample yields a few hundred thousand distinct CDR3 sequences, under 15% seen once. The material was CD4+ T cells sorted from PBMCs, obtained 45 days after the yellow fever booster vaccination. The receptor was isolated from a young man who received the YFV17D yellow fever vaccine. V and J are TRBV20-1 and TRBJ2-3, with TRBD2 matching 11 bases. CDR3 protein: CSAGRLQTSGGTDTQYF. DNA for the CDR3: TGCAGTGCTGGCCGGCTTCAGACTAGCGGGGGCACAGATACGCAGTATTTT.